These T cell receptor beta chains were read from a single sample in a study of blood T cell repertoires in COVID-19. Produced via immunoSEQ multiplex PCR; TCRdb's table is partial and in-frame only. The sample yields 290,000 or so clones, approximately 93% seen once. The sample was peripheral blood. The origin of the receptors is a woman in her thirties with COVID-19, enrolled during active disease. Each CDR3 is given with its conserved first and last residue.

V gene	CDR3 protein
TRBV11-1	CASSRREVAEAFF
TRBV5-4	CASSLIKETQYF
TRBV3-1/TRBV3-2	CASSHPLGARSYNEQFF
TRBV6-2/TRBV6-3	CASSPFIGTSVISSYEQYF
TRBV19	CASSMTGGRQPQHF
TRBV10-1	CASSEYRDIVSEQYF
TRBV27	CASSLASGNTIYF
TRBV12-3/TRBV12-4	CASSLAAPYEQYF
TRBV9	CASSVGPDGGEAFF
TRBV5-1	CASSLVEGTEAFF
TRBV7-2	CASSLSGSEQFF
TRBV19	CASSSGGYEQYF
TRBV25-1	CASSVRGTNEKLFF
TRBV24-1	CATRRQGTETQYF
TRBV6-5	CASRSQGAKNQPQHF
TRBV11-2	CASTSTTGDTYEQYF
TRBV19	CASSTAQGAELGYTF
TRBV7-7	CASSSGENEKLFF
TRBV6-2/TRBV6-3	CASSYSITGHSGNTIYF
TRBV19	CASLDRGATEAFF
TRBV4-1	CASSQDDTGGNQPQHF
TRBV19	CASQLAGEINEQFF
TRBV5-1	CASSSTPTASNSPLHF
TRBV28	CASSLLTGGLGYTF
TRBV7-8	CASSLVSGHSTDTQYF
TRBV2	CASSSGLLTPDTQYF
TRBV5-6	CASSLVGTVGNYGYTF
TRBV9	CASSDDRWNTEAFF
TRBV30	CAWSVPGIAEAFF